This record covers a single T cell receptor beta chain. Every single donor gave one heparinised blood draw, and these averaged about 116 mL. Trimming cost V 1 base and J 5 bases, with 12 bases left between them. In germline, CDR1 is SGHAT, CDR2 FQDESV (reference sequence). CDR3 length: 14 amino acids. The sample is drawn from a study of beta chain features in type 1 diabetes. Expressed TCRB transcripts were sequenced because the entire RNA isolate underwent reverse transcription. Method: immunoSEQ multiplex PCR; TCRdb's copy keeps in-frame clones and lacks some. The data show approximately 380,000 clones, approximately 16% seen once.

This sequence was found in a woman between 18 and 29 years old in good health. The chain uses TRBV11-1 and TRBJ2-7; unclear D gene. The sequenced sample consisted of naive CD4+ T cells from blood. For the CDR3, the DNA is TGTGCCAGCAGCTTAGACAGTCGAGTGGACGAGCAGTACTTC. Its translation: CASSLDSRVDEQYF. The full variable domain, its missing parts supplied by reference TRBV11-1 and TRBJ2-7, is EAEVAQSPRYKITEKSQAVAFWCDPISGHATLYWYRQILGQGPELLVQFQDESVVDDSQLPKDRFSAERLKGVDSTLKIQPAELGDSAMYLCASSLDSRVDEQYFGPGTRLTVT.